A selection of T cell receptor beta chains follows, all from one sample in a study of blood T cell repertoires in COVID-19. The repertoire was sequenced with immunoSEQ multiplex PCR; TCRdb's copy has only in-frame clones and lacks some. The sample shows under 300,000 clones, 80% to 90% of them seen only once. Sequenced input: peripheral blood. The receptors stem from a man aged 30 to 45 who had recovered from COVID-19. Both conserved end residues are part of each CDR3. Each record gives: V gene, CDR3 length, J gene, CDR3 protein.

>TRBV4-2|13|TRBJ2-7
CASSHFGVGEQYF
>TRBV18|16|TRBJ2-1
CASSRYRTRGENEQFF
>TRBV11-2|15|TRBJ2-1
CASSREGSSYNEQFF
>TRBV2|15|TRBJ2-7
CASLLGESSVYEQYF
>TRBV27|13|TRBJ1-5
CASSIRGNQPQHF
>TRBV27|14|TRBJ2-1
CASSPTGHQNEQFF
>TRBV3-1/TRBV3-2|16|TRBJ2-7
CASSHTGGASSYEQYF
>TRBV4-1|15|TRBJ1-5
CASSQETYSNQPQHF
>TRBV19|17|TRBJ2-7
CASSADNGRGTSYEQYF
>TRBV6-4|15|TRBJ2-5
CASSETSGGAETQYF
>TRBV30|16|TRBJ2-6
CASNHYAGSGANVLTF
>TRBV5-6|15|TRBJ1-4
CASSLTERDNEKLFF
>TRBV19|13|TRBJ2-1
CASSLISGGEKFF
>TRBV28|13|TRBJ1-2
CAIETGTGGGYTF
>TRBV29-1|14|TRBJ2-1
CSALGQGKYNEQFF
>TRBV5-1|15|TRBJ2-7
CASSPGTSGPYEQYF
>TRBV5-1|15|TRBJ1-3
CASSRGRDSGNTIYF
>TRBV6-6|13|TRBJ2-5
CASSGGAGETQYF
>TRBV6-5|15|TRBJ1-5
CASSYSWGGNQPQHF
>TRBV9|14|TRBJ1-1
CASSLGQSNTEAFF
>TRBV7-6|17|TRBJ1-5
CASSLAVGRGSNQPQHF
>TRBV28|16|TRBJ2-1
CASSLFLSGSPGREFF
>TRBV19|15|TRBJ1-5
CASSIGGVSNQPQHF
>TRBV5-5|15|TRBJ1-2
CASSLGGNRAYGYTF
>TRBV7-9|16|TRBJ1-4
CASSLAWGTGDEKLFF
>TRBV19|18|TRBJ1-1
CASSTTGRRGFVNTEAFF
>TRBV4-2|16|TRBJ2-7
CASSYESSVGGYEQYF
>TRBV7-2|15|TRBJ2-3
CASSFPPGGTDTQYF